This TCR beta chain was identified during a study of blood T cell repertoires in COVID-19. The wider study: Samples taken during acute and convalescent COVID-19 were collected in the United States, Italy and Spain.

While infection was still active, Seattle patients were enrolled and then followed longitudinally. Per the authors' pipeline: Amplification of reference gene primers provided the estimated nucleated cell counts. The repertoire was sequenced with immunoSEQ multiplex PCR; TCRdb's copy has only in-frame clones and lacks some. The DNA was the basis for D and trimming; V, J and clone size are from that table. Seen here are 200,000 to 250,000 clones, 75% to 85% observed once, and the top ten hold 1.3%. The V end was cut by 1 base, the J end by 8 bases, with 8 bases between. The CDR3 contains 13 residues. Germline CDR1 SGHVS, CDR2 FQNEAQ.

The origin of this receptor is a woman between 25 and 40 years old with COVID-19, enrolled during active disease. Sequenced input: peripheral blood. V and J are TRBV7-8 and TRBJ1-4; D unresolved. The chain's CDR3 is CASSLGPVEKLFF. The CDR3 region has the DNA TGTGCCAGCAGCTTAGGTCCGGTCGAAAAACTGTTTTTT.